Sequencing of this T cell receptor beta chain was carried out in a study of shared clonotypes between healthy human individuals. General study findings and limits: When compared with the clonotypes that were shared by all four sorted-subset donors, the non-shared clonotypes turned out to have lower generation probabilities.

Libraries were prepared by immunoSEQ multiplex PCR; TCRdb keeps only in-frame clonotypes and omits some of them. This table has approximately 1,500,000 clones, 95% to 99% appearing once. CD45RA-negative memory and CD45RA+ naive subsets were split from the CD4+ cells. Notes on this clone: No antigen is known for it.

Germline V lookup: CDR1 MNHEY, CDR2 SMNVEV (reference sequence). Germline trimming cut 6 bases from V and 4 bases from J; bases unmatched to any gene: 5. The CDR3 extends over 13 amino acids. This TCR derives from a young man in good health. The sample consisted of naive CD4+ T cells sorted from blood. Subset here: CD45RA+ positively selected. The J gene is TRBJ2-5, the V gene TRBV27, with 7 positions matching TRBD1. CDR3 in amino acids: CASSRQGAETQYF. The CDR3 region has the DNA TGTGCCAGCAGCAGACAGGGCGCAGAGACCCAGTACTTC.